The sequence of this T cell receptor (beta chain) was determined in a study of long-term antiretroviral therapy in people with HIV. General study results and limits: HIV repertoire CDR3 lengths ranged less widely than those of controls. Clonal populations expanded prior to ART predominated within the repertoire at all time points.

V was trimmed by 5 bases and J by 2 bases, leaving 12 bases between them. The V gene's germline CDR1 is SEHNR and CDR2 FQNEAQ (reference sequence). The CDR3 runs 14 residues. As for this clone: The antigen remains undetermined.

It was version v3.0 of the immunoSEQ assay that was run at survey level. Method: immunoSEQ multiplex PCR; TCRdb's copy keeps in-frame clones and lacks some. The sample yields about 30,000 clones, 80% to 95% seen once. This material consisted of unsorted PBMCs, taken 5.2 years after starting antiretroviral therapy. This chain joins TRBV7-9 and TRBJ2-5, with D maybe TRBD1 (5 bases). The clonotype comes from a woman between 40 and 50 years old with HIV. The CDR3 loop is CASSIAGYQETQYF. CDR3 bases: TGTGCCAGCAGCATCGCAGGGTATCAAGAGACCCAGTACTTC.